A selection of T cell receptor beta chains follows, all from one sample in a study. From the 5' RACE reads, TCRdb called clonotypes with MiXCR, one entry per CDR3 protein. The sample has 30,000 to 35,000 distinct CDR3 sequences; 25% to 30% are singletons. Sequenced material: tumor-infiltrating Tregs sorted from the breast tumor. These receptors originate from a female donor with breast cancer. Each CDR3 is given with its conserved first and last residue. Only some rows state a clone size, as once, few, many or a class for expanded clones.

length,size,J,V,CDR3
15,.,TRBJ1-2,TRBV23-1,CASSQGTPRGYSYTF
17,few,TRBJ2-1,TRBV19,CASSIVLAGGSYNEQFF
13,few,TRBJ1-5,TRBV6-1,CASSGQVHQPQHF
13,many,TRBJ2-1,TRBV11-1,CASNYKGGDEQFF
17,few,TRBJ2-3,TRBV4-1,CASSQDSGFGGTDTQYF
13,.,TRBJ1-1,TRBV30,CAGQGALRTEAFF
13,many,TRBJ2-4,TRBV6-6,CASSPGGSNIQYF
15,many,TRBJ2-7,TRBV6-5,CASSSHSGSAYEQYF
13,.,TRBJ2-7,TRBV7-9,CASGLDATYEQYF
14,many,TRBJ1-1,TRBV15,CATSRDRGGTEAFF
14,few,TRBJ2-1,TRBV9,CASTRDRGRDEQFF
15,many,TRBJ1-1,TRBV7-9,CASSLEATRESRAFF
16,few,TRBJ2-5,TRBV5-1,CASSSTGTPRERTQYF
16,few,TRBJ2-1,TRBV11-2,CASSPLGGSSYNEQFF
15,many,TRBJ2-1,TRBV7-8,CASGGTSVYYNEQFF
13,few,TRBJ1-2,TRBV13,CASSYRGIYGYTF
14,many,TRBJ2-7,TRBV5-1,CASSLAYATYEQYF
14,many,TRBJ1-2,TRBV12-3/TRBV12-4,CASSFGQDPGGYTF
16,medium-sized,TRBJ2-7,TRBV6-5,CASSPLPGQGKDEQYF
11,.,TRBJ1-3,TRBV20-1,CSARGGNTIYF
14,many,TRBJ2-1,TRBV5-1,CASSPGLAYDEQFF
13,many,TRBJ1-4,TRBV13,CASSSGPNEKLFF
16,many,TRBJ2-3,TRBV12-3/TRBV12-4,CASTTRSGRRGDTQYF